Described below is a single T cell receptor beta chain sequence and its context. Its matching antigen is unknown. This sample stems from a study of cytomegalovirus exposure and HLA in healthy donors. Study-level findings and limits: More clonal expansion characterized HLA-associated TCR beta chains than equally common others in a later analysis. The sole available immune exposure information was CMV serostatus. Presence/absence analyses treated sequencing depth as roughly uniform across donors.

Germline loops: CDR1 SGDLS, CDR2 YYNGEE. V lost 0 bases to trimming and J lost 12 bases, with 10 bases between them. The CDR3 length is 13 residues. 60 Vbeta and 13 Jbeta primers were used in PCR. The assay was immunoSEQ multiplex PCR, and TCRdb's table has in-frame clones only and misses some. Of fewer than 250,000 clones listed, 65% to 90% were seen once; the top ten hold roughly 1.3%. What was sequenced was PBMCs. This receptor was identified in a girl aged 10-17 years in good health and CMV-seronegative. The genes are TRBV9 and TRBJ1-6; a possible D gene is TRBD1 (6 bases). CDR3 coding DNA: TGTGCCAGCAGCGTAGAAATAGGGGGACCCCTCCACTTT. Its protein is CASSVEIGGPLHF.